This passage covers 12 T cell receptor beta chains from one sample sequenced in a study of immune characteristics of hereditary and idiopathic chronic pancreatitis. Chronic pancreatitis tissue was collected during total pancreatectomy with islet autotransplantation. Profiling relied on immunoSEQ multiplex PCR, and the TCRdb table lists in-frame clones only, not all of them. Here the sample spans approximately 2,000 clones, around four fifths being singletons. Sequenced input: pancreas tissue with idiopathic chronic pancreatitis. The receptor source for this set is a human donor with chronic pancreatitis.

The V and J genes are TRBV7-8 and TRBJ2-2; D possibly corresponds to TRBD2 (5 bases). Trimming pared 9 bases from V and 1 base from J, leaving 15 bases between. Germline V lookup: CDR1 SGHVS, CDR2 FQNEAQ. The CDR3 extends over 15 amino acids. The CDR3 region has the DNA TGTGCCAGTGGACTTTCCGGTTTGAACACCGGGGAGCTGTTTTTT. It codes for CASGLSGLNTGELFF.

The chain has TRBV15 and TRBJ1-2; D unresolved. Trimming stripped 0 bases from V and 4 bases from J, with 6 bases between. The germline V gene encodes CDR1 LNHNV and CDR2 YYDKDF (reference sequence). This CDR3 contains 13 residues. CDR3 sequence reads: CATSRENGYGYTF. The CDR3 bases are TGTGCCACCAGCAGAGAAAACGGCTATGGCTACACCTTC.

V gene TRBV4-3 combines with J gene TRBJ2-3, with 10 positions matching TRBD2. Trimming removed 4 bases from V and 4 bases from J; junction bases left unmatched: 8. The length of the CDR3 is 16 residues. CDR1 and CDR2 from the germline V gene are LGHNA and YSLEER. CDR3 region: CASSRRTSGVPDTQYF. CDR3 DNA: TGCGCCAGCAGCCGGAGAACTAGCGGGGTTCCAGATACGCAGTATTTT.

The V and J genes are TRBV29-1 and TRBJ2-3; D is possibly TRBD1 or TRBD2 (7 bases each). Between the trimmed V and J ends, which lost 6 bases and 1 base, there was a span of 11 bases. The germline V gene has CDR1 SQVTM and CDR2 ANQGSEA. This CDR3 has 13 residues. The CDR3 reads CSVSGGGTDTQYF. The CDR3 DNA is TGCAGCGTCTCAGGGGGGGGCACAGATACGCAGTATTTT.

The chain links TRBV5-1 to TRBJ2-5, with 9 positions matching TRBD2. This CDR3 region has 16 residues. CDR1 and CDR2 from the germline V gene are SGHRS and YFSETQ. Trimming took 4 bases from V and 3 from J; bases not matched to a gene: 10. CDR3: CASSEGGGGAEETQYF. CDR3 in DNA: TGCGCCAGCAGCGAGGGAGGCGGGGGGGCGGAAGAGACCCAGTACTTC.

This sequence joins TRBV6-6 and TRBJ1-1; the D is unclear. Trimming took 2 bases from V and 3 from J, leaving 13 bases between them. CDR3 length equals 15 residues. The germline gives CDR1 MNHNY, CDR2 SVGAGI (reference sequence). CDR3 region: CASSYADEADTEAFF. The CDR3 region has the DNA TGTGCCAGCAGTTACGCGGATGAGGCTGACACTGAAGCTTTCTTT.

The chain uses TRBV25-1 and TRBJ2-5; D is possibly TRBD1 or TRBD2 (6 bases each). CDR3 length: 15 residues. Germline V gene lookup returns CDR1 MGHDK and CDR2 SYGVNS. Deletions cut 3 bases from V and 4 bases from J, with 15 bases between. The chain's CDR3 is CASSEYEQGGETQYF. The CDR3 DNA reads TGTGCCAGCAGTGAGTATGAACAGGGAGGAGAGACCCAGTACTTC.

The rearrangement uses TRBV3-1 (or the pseudogene TRBV3-2) and TRBJ2-2, with unresolved D. Per the germline V gene, CDR1 is LGHDT and CDR2 is YNNKEL (reference sequence). Trimming took 4 bases from V and 0 from J, leaving 9 bases between them. The CDR3 consists of 15 residues. The CDR3, as DNA: TGTGCCAGCAGCCCCAGGAGCACGAACACCGGGGAGCTGTTTTTT. Its translation: CASSPRSTNTGELFF.

This chain joins TRBV7-2 and TRBJ2-3, with D perhaps TRBD2 (5 bases). The length of the CDR3 is 14 residues. The V and J ends lost 0 bases and 3 bases respectively, with 7 bases between them. Germline loops: CDR1 SGHTA, CDR2 FQGNSA. CDR3 coding DNA: TGTGCCAGCAGCTTAGCGAGAGGGACAGATACGCAGTATTTT. Encoded protein: CASSLARGTDTQYF. The complete variable domain, with remaining parts taken from reference TRBV7-2 and TRBJ2-3, reads GAGVSQSPSNKVTEKGKDVELRCDPISGHTALYWYRQSLGQGLEFLIYFQGNSAPDKSGLPSDRFSAERTGGSVSTLTIQRTQQEDSAVYLCASSLARGTDTQYFGPGTRLTVL.

This clone has only one observation. V gene TRBV6-6 combines with J gene TRBJ1-5; D gene unclear. With 6 bases removed from V and 6 bases from J, the gap between germline ends came to 12 bases. The CDR3 is 13 residues long. Germline CDR1 reads MNHNY; CDR2 reads SVGAGI (reference sequence). In DNA, the CDR3 is TGTGCCAGCAGCCCCGTAAGTAGTCAGCCCCAGCATTTT. Translating gives CASSPVSSQPQHF.

The chain joins TRBV27 to TRBJ1-4; D uncertain. V lost 1 base and J lost 7, with 4 bases in between. Germline V CDR1 and CDR2: MNHEY, SMNVEV (reference sequence). This CDR3 contains 12 residues. CDR3 in amino acids: CASSLLGEKLFF. Here the CDR3 DNA reads TGTGCCAGCAGTTTATTGGGTGAAAAACTGTTTTTT.

The V and J genes are TRBV2 and TRBJ2-7; D assignment may be TRBD1 or TRBD2 (5 bases each). Between the trimmed V and J ends, which lost 1 base and 5 bases, there was a span of 12 bases. The CDR3 is 14 residues long. Germline V gene data show CDR1 as SNHLY and CDR2 as FYNNEI. The CDR3 loop reads CASSEDLVGDEQYF. CDR3 DNA: TGTGCCAGCAGTGAAGACCTAGTGGGGGACGAGCAGTACTTC.